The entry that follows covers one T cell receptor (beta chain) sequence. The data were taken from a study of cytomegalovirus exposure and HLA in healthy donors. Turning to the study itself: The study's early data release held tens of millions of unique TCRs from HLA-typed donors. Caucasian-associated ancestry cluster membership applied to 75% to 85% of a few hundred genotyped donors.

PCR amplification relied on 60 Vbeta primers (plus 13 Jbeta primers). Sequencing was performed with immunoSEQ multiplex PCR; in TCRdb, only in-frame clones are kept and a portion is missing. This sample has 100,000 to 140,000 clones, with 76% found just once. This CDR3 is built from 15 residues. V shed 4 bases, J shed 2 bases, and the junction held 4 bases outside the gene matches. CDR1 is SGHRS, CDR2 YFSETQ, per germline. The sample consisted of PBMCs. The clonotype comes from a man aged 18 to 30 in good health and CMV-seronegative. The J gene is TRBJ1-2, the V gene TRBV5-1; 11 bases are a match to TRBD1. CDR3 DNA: TGCGCCAGCAGCCACGGGACAGGGGGAAACTATGGCTACACCTTC. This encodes CASSHGTGGNYGYTF.